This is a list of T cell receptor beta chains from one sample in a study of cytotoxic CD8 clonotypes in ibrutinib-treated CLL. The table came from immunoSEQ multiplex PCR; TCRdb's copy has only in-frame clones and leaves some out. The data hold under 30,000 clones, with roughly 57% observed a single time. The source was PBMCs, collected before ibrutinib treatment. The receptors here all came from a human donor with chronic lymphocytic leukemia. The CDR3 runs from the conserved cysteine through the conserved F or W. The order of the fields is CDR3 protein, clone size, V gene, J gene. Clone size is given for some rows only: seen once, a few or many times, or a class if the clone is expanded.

CASSFSTESNEKLFF	few	TRBV7-9	TRBJ1-4
CASSAILSGDTQYF	few	TRBV6-1	TRBJ2-3
CASGTGAYEQYF	.	TRBV14	TRBJ2-7
CASNPPGQGVEAFF	.	TRBV7-9	TRBJ1-1
CASSGIEPEAGVTDTQYF	few	TRBV10-1	TRBJ2-3
CASSSGQDGLNSPLHF	few	TRBV5-4	TRBJ1-6
CSVGTGTRNQPQHF	few	TRBV29-1	TRBJ1-5
CASSSTGTGIYGYTF	few	TRBV14	TRBJ1-2
CASSPLAHSATNEKLFF	.	TRBV7-9	TRBJ1-4
CASSLVGGRYNEQFF	few	TRBV7-9	TRBJ2-1
CASVWDNSYEQYF	.	TRBV28	TRBJ2-7
CASSLHRGGGETQYF	.	TRBV9	TRBJ2-5
CASSAKGGTEAFF	few	TRBV4-3	TRBJ1-1
CASSEEEGVYGYTF	.	TRBV2	TRBJ1-2
CASSFSSARTGGSEAFF	.	TRBV7-2	TRBJ1-1
CASSLDLARVVELFF	once	TRBV11-2	TRBJ2-2
CASSLRTGGPHEQYF	.	TRBV7-2	TRBJ2-7
CASSMRSGYEQYF	.	TRBV19	TRBJ2-7
CASSLGDRNSPLHF	few	TRBV7-9	TRBJ1-6
CASTGTLNTGELFF	.	TRBV10-1	TRBJ2-2
CASSLWGGGTEAFF	.	TRBV7-2	TRBJ1-1
CAISGSETFQETQYF	.	TRBV10-3	TRBJ2-5
CASSLSSGRYNEQFF	.	TRBV5-5	TRBJ2-1
CASSTSRVPDTQYF	.	TRBV7-8	TRBJ2-3
CASSPGGSEQFF	.	TRBV28	TRBJ2-1
CASKDRGKNEQFF	.	TRBV7-2	TRBJ2-1
CASRDSSYLSGNTIYF	.	TRBV2	TRBJ1-3
CSVEPRDRGYGYTF	.	TRBV29-1	TRBJ1-2
CASSHPTNPQDTDTQYF	.	TRBV4-3	TRBJ2-3
CASSLQPGQGREQYF	.	TRBV5-1	TRBJ2-7
CASSPGQGNGYTF	few	TRBV5-1	TRBJ1-2
CASSRTGDRRYTF	few	TRBV7-9	TRBJ1-2
CASSLRPGNQPQHF	.	TRBV5-1	TRBJ1-5
CASGEWEGNTIYF	.	TRBV6-1	TRBJ1-3
CASSFQSMNTEAFF	.	TRBV5-4	TRBJ1-1
CASSFRQGKAFF	.	TRBV27	TRBJ1-1
CAISDPTHGQGATQYF	.	TRBV10-3	TRBJ2-5
CASSPSGGHQPQHF	once	TRBV7-9	TRBJ1-5
CASSFQGSGNQPQHF	few	TRBV27	TRBJ1-5
CASSEQPRTGKNIQYF	.	TRBV10-1	TRBJ2-4
CASSLDTQETQYF	.	TRBV18	TRBJ2-5
CASSERLNYGYTF	few	TRBV10-1	TRBJ1-2
CASSQVSGRTYEQYF	few	TRBV4-1	TRBJ2-7
CASSGQGRSGNTIYF	.	TRBV27	TRBJ1-3
CASSYTGSSNQPQHF	.	TRBV11-3	TRBJ1-5
CATARTSNYGYTF	.	TRBV7-2	TRBJ1-2
CASSNRAAYEQYF	.	TRBV27	TRBJ2-7
CASSQGQASYTF	few	TRBV4-1	TRBJ1-2
CASSPGLGQNEQFF	.	TRBV27	TRBJ2-1
CASSSSSGIYNEQFF	.	TRBV19	TRBJ2-1
CASSQGARGFNQPQHF	.	TRBV4-1	TRBJ1-5
CASSLGGRGYNEQFF	once	TRBV28	TRBJ2-1
CASSLTRGSSSYEQYF	.	TRBV18	TRBJ2-7
CASSKLAGTEDEQFF	medium-sized	TRBV11-2	TRBJ2-1
CASSLDGASSYEQYF	.	TRBV7-2	TRBJ2-7
CASSKGLAPYEQYF	.	TRBV5-6	TRBJ2-7
CASSLSGWTKSLNEQFF	.	TRBV27	TRBJ2-1
CASSPRQGVSTEAFF	.	TRBV7-6	TRBJ1-1
CASSEYRGGNTEAFF	few	TRBV25-1	TRBJ1-1